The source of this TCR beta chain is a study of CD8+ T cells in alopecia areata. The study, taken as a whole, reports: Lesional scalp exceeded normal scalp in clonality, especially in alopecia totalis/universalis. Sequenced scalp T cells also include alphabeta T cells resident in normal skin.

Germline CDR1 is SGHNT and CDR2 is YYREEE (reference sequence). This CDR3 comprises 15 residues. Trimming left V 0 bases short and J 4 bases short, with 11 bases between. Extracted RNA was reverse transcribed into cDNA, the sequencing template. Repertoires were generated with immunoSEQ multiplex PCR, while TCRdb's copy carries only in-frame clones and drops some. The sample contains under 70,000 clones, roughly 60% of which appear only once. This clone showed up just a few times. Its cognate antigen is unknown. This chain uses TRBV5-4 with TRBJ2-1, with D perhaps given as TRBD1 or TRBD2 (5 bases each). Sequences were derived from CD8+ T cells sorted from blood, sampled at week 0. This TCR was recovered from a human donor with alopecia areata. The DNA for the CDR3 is TGTGCCAGCAGCTTGGTTGAGGGACCGTACAATGAGCAGTTCTTC. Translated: CASSLVEGPYNEQFF.